Below, 10 T cell receptor beta chains from the same sample are listed, as sequenced in a study of blood T cells in healthy people across ages. A second PCR, run for roughly 7 to 11 cycles, used a sample-barcoded 5' primer plus a J-beta primer mix. TCRdb reanalysed the 5' RACE reads using MiXCR and keeps one entry per CDR3 protein. The sample lists 1.5 million to 2 million distinct CDR3 sequences, roughly 43% occurring once. The sample taken for sequencing was blood. These receptor sequences come from a human donor in good health.

This clonotype was counted many times. The gene calls are TRBV12-3 or TRBV12-4 and TRBJ2-7, with 7 bases fitting TRBD1. V shed 7 bases, J shed 3 bases, and the junction held 9 bases outside the gene matches. This CDR3 has 14 amino acids. The CDR3 is CASTLQGYIYEQYF. In DNA, the CDR3 is TGTGCCAGCACACTACAGGGGTACATCTACGAGCAGTACTTC.

The chain joins TRBV27 to TRBJ1-5; a weak D match, TRBD1 (5 bases). This CDR3 comprises 18 residues. Deletions cut 5 bases from V and 1 base from J, with 21 bases between. The germline gives CDR1 MNHEY, CDR2 SMNVEV (reference sequence). This CDR3 reads CASSRLGGDGESNQPQHF. CDR3 DNA sequence: TGTGCCAGCAGTCGCCTGGGAGGGGACGGGGAGAGCAATCAGCCCCAGCATTTT.

Only a few counts were recorded for this clonotype. The CDR3 is CASSSNQEGRRQYF. CDR3 DNA: TGTGCCAGCAGTTCAAACCAAGAGGGAAGGAGGCAGTACTTC. The rearrangement uses TRBV27 and TRBJ2-7, with TRBD2 as a possible D gene (5 bases). V lost 4 bases to trimming and J lost 9 bases, with 19 bases between them. The CDR3 contains 14 residues. The germline CDR1 and CDR2 sequences are MNHEY and SMNVEV (reference sequence).

The J gene is TRBJ2-1, the V gene TRBV5-1, with a tentative D call TRBD1 (7 bases). Trimming cost V 0 bases and J 5 bases, with 18 bases left between them. This CDR3 has 17 residues. Germline CDR1 and CDR2: SGHRS and YFSETQ. This CDR3 reads CASSLARQGRGHNEQFF. Written as DNA, the CDR3 is TGCGCCAGCAGCTTGGCGAGACAGGGACGGGGGCACAATGAGCAGTTCTTC.

This clonotype has just a few counts. J is TRBJ2-7 and V is TRBV6-2 or TRBV6-3; 7 positions agree with TRBD1. The CDR3 length is 16 residues. J lost 3 bases, V lost 2 bases, and 10 bases had no gene match. Looked up from germline, CDR1 is MNHEY and CDR2 is SVGEGT. DNA of the CDR3: TGTGCCAGCAGTTACGGGACAGCCCTGGCGAGCTACGAGCAGTACTTC. Amino acid sequence: CASSYGTALASYEQYF.

The chain carries TRBV20-1 and TRBJ1-5; weak D call: TRBD1 (5 bases). V was clipped by 4 bases and J by 3 bases, with 10 bases between them. From germline, CDR1 is DFQATT and CDR2 SNEGSKA (reference sequence). The CDR3 contains 13 residues. The CDR3 region is CSAKGAINQPQHF. The CDR3 nucleotides are TGCAGTGCTAAAGGGGCCATCAATCAGCCCCAGCATTTT.

This clonotype was seen a few times. The chain carries TRBV7-2 and TRBJ1-6; D call uncertain. V shed 4 bases and J shed 5 bases, with 6 bases lying between them. From germline, CDR1 is SGHTA and CDR2 FQGNSA. CDR3 size: 13 residues. The CDR3 spells CASSYPNNSPLHF. In DNA form, the CDR3 reads TGTGCCAGCAGCTACCCGAATAATTCACCCCTCCACTTT.

This clonotype was seen a handful of times. The J gene is TRBJ2-5, the V gene TRBV18, with no clear D. In germline, CDR1 is KGHSH, CDR2 LQKENI. V was pared by 2 bases and J by 4 bases, with 11 bases between. The CDR3 is made up of 14 amino acids. The CDR3, as DNA: TGTGCCAGCTCACCATCACCTACACTAGAGACCCAGTACTTC. Amino acids: CASSPSPTLETQYF. Based on the CDR3 plus reference TRBV18 and TRBJ2-5, the full variable domain is NAGVMQNPRHLVRRRGQEARLRCSPMKGHSHVYWYRQLPEEGLKFMVYLQKENIIDESGMPKERFSAEFPKEGPSILRIQQVVRGDSAAYFCASSPSPTLETQYFGPGTRLLVL.

The chain links TRBV6-2 or TRBV6-3 to TRBJ2-7, with D tentatively TRBD1 (6 bases). Germline CDR1 MNHEY, CDR2 SVGEGT. Trimming removed 7 bases from V and 5 bases from J, with 18 bases in between. This CDR3 has 14 residues. This CDR3 is CASTQETGAHEQYF. The CDR3 DNA reads TGTGCCAGCACCCAAGAGACAGGCGCCCACGAGCAGTACTTC.

The gene calls are TRBV12-3 or TRBV12-4 and TRBJ2-7, with D unclear. The V end was cut by 4 bases, the J end by 0 bases, with 7 bases between. The CDR3 spans 13 residues. CDR3 nucleotide sequence: TGTGCCAGCAGTTCTATCATCTCCTACGAGCAGTACTTC. Residues: CASSSIISYEQYF.